This is a list of T cell receptor beta chains from one sample in a study of Ad26.COV2.S vaccination and SARS-CoV-2 variants. Only in-frame clones appear in the TCRdb table, and some are missing; sequencing was by immunoSEQ multiplex PCR. The data hold 350,000 to 500,000 clones, with about nine tenths observed a single time. This material consisted of peripheral blood, taken in a trial of Ad26.COV2.S vaccine versus placebo. The receptors derive from a person aged 18-60 years who received the Ad26.COV2.S COVID-19 vaccine or a placebo. CDR3s include the opening cysteine and the closing phenylalanine or tryptophan. Each record gives: J gene, V gene, D gene, clone size, CDR3 protein, CDR3 DNA. A D gene is named only where the DNA matches it firmly. Part of the rows lack a size; the others show once, few, many or a class for expanded clones.

>TRBJ2-1|TRBV7-9|NA|NA
CASSLARGGGYNEQFF
TGTGCCAGCAGCTTAGCGAGAGGGGGAGGCTACAATGAGCAGTTCTTC
>TRBJ1-4|TRBV11-2|TRBD1|NA
CASSRNRGEKLFF
TGTGCCAGCAGCCGGAACAGGGGGGAAAAACTGTTTTTT
>TRBJ1-2|TRBV27|NA|NA
CASSTSANYGYTF
TGTGCCAGTTCAACCAGCGCTAACTATGGCTACACCTTC
>TRBJ2-1|TRBV5-6|TRBD2|NA
CASSQAGGGHNEQFF
TGTGCCAGCAGCCAAGCGGGAGGAGGCCACAATGAGCAGTTCTTC
>TRBJ1-2|TRBV25-1|NA|NA
CASSLTGLDYGYTF
TGTGCCAGCAGCTTGACAGGTTTAGACTATGGCTACACCTTC
>TRBJ2-1|TRBV24-1|NA|NA
CATSRTGTLNNEQFF
TGTGCCACCAGTCGTACCGGGACATTAAACAATGAGCAGTTCTTC
>TRBJ2-6|TRBV5-8|TRBD1|few
CASSSGQVFSGANVLTF
TGTGCCAGCAGCTCGGGACAGGTATTCTCTGGGGCCAACGTCCTGACTTTC
>TRBJ2-1|TRBV4-1|TRBD2|once
CASSQDRGLAGDINEQFF
TGCGCCAGCAGCCAAGATAGGGGACTAGCGGGAGACATCAATGAGCAGTTCTTC
>TRBJ2-2|TRBV28|NA|NA
CASNPAGWLARTNTGELFF
TGTGCCAGCAACCCCGCCGGATGGTTGGCCCGGACGAACACCGGGGAGCTGTTTTTT
>TRBJ2-3|TRBV2|NA|NA
CARALAKEGRDTQYF
TGTGCCAGAGCACTGGCCAAGGAGGGCCGGGATACGCAGTATTTT
>TRBJ2-7|TRBV6-1|NA|NA
CASSENPEGFYEQYF
TGTGCCAGCAGTGAAAACCCCGAGGGTTTTTACGAGCAGTACTTC
>TRBJ1-5|TRBV19|NA|NA
CASSTTGSSNQPQHF
TGTGCCAGTAGTACCACAGGAAGCAGCAATCAGCCCCAGCATTTT
>TRBJ2-3|TRBV19|TRBD2|NA
CASSPIRLAGEPDTQYF
TGTGCCAGTAGCCCCATTAGACTAGCGGGAGAGCCAGATACGCAGTATTTT
>TRBJ2-7|TRBV5-4|NA|once
CASSLDLFYEQYF
TGTGCCAGCAGCTTGGACTTATTCTACGAGCAGTACTTC
>TRBJ2-7|TRBV7-9|TRBD2|NA
CASSFTSGRAKGEQYF
TGTGCCAGCAGCTTCACTAGCGGGAGGGCAAAGGGCGAGCAGTACTTC
>TRBJ1-1|TRBV7-9|NA|few
CASSRGEPAFF
TGTGCCAGCAGCCGAGGGGAGCCAGCTTTCTTT
>TRBJ2-1|TRBV6-6|NA|NA
CASSVTAGLTGTEQFF
TGTGCCAGCTCAGTTACTGCGGGACTTACAGGTACTGAGCAGTTCTTC
>TRBJ1-1|TRBV2|TRBD1|NA
CASSVDRGEEAFF
TGTGCCAGCAGTGTGGACAGGGGGGAAGAAGCTTTCTTT
>TRBJ1-5|TRBV6-5|NA|NA
CAVFYSNQPQHF
TGTGCCGTATTCTATAGCAATCAGCCCCAGCATTTT
>TRBJ1-2|TRBV29-1|NA|NA
CSVVTGAFYGYTF
TGCAGCGTTGTAACGGGGGCGTTCTATGGCTACACCTTC
>TRBJ1-5|TRBV19|NA|NA
CASSIDAGSNQPQHF
TGTGCCAGTAGTATAGATGCGGGTAGCAATCAGCCCCAGCATTTT
>TRBJ2-4|TRBV6-2/TRBV6-3|NA|NA
CASSRDPKNIQYF
TGTGCCAGCAGTCGGGACCCCAAAAACATTCAGTACTTC
>TRBJ2-4|TRBV2|TRBD2|NA
CASREGLAGVWNIQYF
TGTGCCAGCAGGGAGGGACTAGCGGGAGTTTGGAACATTCAGTACTTC
>TRBJ2-3|TRBV5-4|TRBD2|NA
CASSSGLAGVTDTQYF
TGTGCCAGCAGCTCGGGACTAGCGGGAGTAACAGATACGCAGTATTTT
>TRBJ2-1|TRBV6-2/TRBV6-3|TRBD2|NA
CASSTGLAGGRGNEQFF
TGTGCCAGCAGCACGGGACTAGCGGGAGGGCGTGGCAATGAGCAGTTCTTC
>TRBJ2-5|TRBV5-6|NA|NA
CASSFVGAETQYF
TGTGCCAGCAGCTTCGTGGGCGCAGAGACCCAGTACTTC
>TRBJ1-5|TRBV9|NA|NA
CAGTREQGYSSQSNQPQHF
TGTGCCGGGACGAGGGAACAGGGATACTCCTCCCAAAGCAATCAGCCCCAGCATTTT
>TRBJ2-1|TRBV19|NA|NA
CASSIREGWNEQFF
TGTGCCAGTAGTATCCGCGAGGGGTGGAATGAGCAGTTCTTC
>TRBJ2-5|TRBV14|NA|NA
CASSQDLGGVAETQYF
TGTGCCAGCAGCCAAGATCTTGGAGGGGTAGCAGAGACCCAGTACTTC
>TRBJ2-3|TRBV27|NA|once
CASSFGRAGTDTQYF
TGTGCCAGCAGTTTCGGCAGGGCCGGCACAGATACGCAGTATTTT
>TRBJ2-7|TRBV6-1|NA|NA
CASSEGDSRTYEQYF
TGTGCCAGCAGTGAAGGTGACAGTCGGACCTACGAGCAGTACTTC
>TRBJ2-3|TRBV29-1|NA|NA
CSARRGIGTDTQYF
TGCAGCGCCCGTCGAGGGATTGGGACAGATACGCAGTATTTT
>TRBJ2-1|TRBV7-8|TRBD2|NA
CASRIAGVYEQFF
TGTGCCAGCCGAATAGCGGGAGTGTATGAGCAGTTCTTC
>TRBJ1-5|TRBV19|TRBD1|NA
CASRNWTGGFRGQPQHF
TGTGCCAGTAGGAATTGGACAGGGGGGTTTAGAGGTCAGCCCCAGCATTTT
>TRBJ1-4|TRBV7-9|NA|NA
CASSPSGQFDNEKLFF
TGTGCCAGCAGCCCCTCTGGTCAGTTCGATAATGAAAAACTGTTTTTT
>TRBJ2-5|TRBV7-9|TRBD2|NA
CASSSRLAGVGETQYF
TGTGCCAGCAGCTCACGACTAGCGGGAGTTGGAGAGACCCAGTACTTC
>TRBJ2-3|TRBV28|TRBD2|once
CASSLWTSGSTDTQYF
TGTGCCAGCAGTTTATGGACTAGCGGTAGCACAGATACGCAGTATTTT